This paragraph reports one TCR beta chain. The target antigen is unknown. Trimming shortened V by 1 base and J by 3 bases, and 15 bases separated the two germline ends. This CDR3 is built from 17 residues. Germline V gene data show CDR1 as SNHLY and CDR2 as FYNNEI. Sequencing used immunoSEQ multiplex PCR; TCRdb keeps in-frame clones, though not all of them. The table has about 70,000 clones, roughly four fifths seen once; the top ten hold around 6.7%. The data are from a study of OX40 agonist ivuxolimab in advanced cancers. Study findings and constraints: CD4+ T cells averaged fewer expanded clones than CD8+ T cells.

J is TRBJ2-2 and V is TRBV2, with a weak D call TRBD1 (5 bases). This TCR was recovered from an adult with an advanced solid tumor such as melanoma, head and neck, liver or kidney cancer. Sequenced material: CD4+ or CD8+ T cells sorted from blood, taken in a trial of the OX40 agonist ivuxolimab. CDR3: CASSEGNRKMDTGELFF. The CDR3 nucleotides are TGTGCCAGCAGTGAAGGTAACAGGAAAATGGACACCGGGGAGCTGTTTTTT. The variable domain in full, with the rest retrieved from reference TRBV2 and TRBJ2-2, is EPEVTQTPSHQVTQMGQEVILRCVPISNHLYFYWYRQILGQKVEFLVSFYNNEISEKSEIFDDQFSVERPDGSNFTLKIRSTKLEDSAMYFCASSEGNRKMDTGELFFGEGSRLTVL.